Below are 3 T cell receptor beta chains sequenced from a single sample in a study of T cell responses to AZD1222 COVID-19 vaccine. The protocol was immunoSEQ multiplex PCR, while the TCRdb copy is restricted to in-frame clones and leaves out a portion. The sample has about 150,000 clones, nearly 90% seen once. Source: peripheral blood, taken on day 0 of AZD1222 vaccination. The receptors stem from an adult in good health.

CDR3 DNA sequence: TGTGCCAGCGAAAGAGACCTTAACACTGAAGCTTTCTTT. Translation gives CASERDLNTEAFF. V usage is TRBV2 and J usage is TRBJ1-1; the D is unclear. The CDR3 covers 13 residues. The germline V gene has CDR1 SNHLY and CDR2 FYNNEI. The germline V and J ends were trimmed by 8 bases and 2 bases, with 12 bases remaining between them.

V gene TRBV11-3 combines with J gene TRBJ2-7; TRBD2 aligns across 13 bases. J gave up 1 base and V 5 bases, and 8 bases lay outside the gene matches. This CDR3 has 17 residues. The V gene's germline CDR1 is SGHNT and CDR2 YENEEA. The CDR3, as DNA: TGTGCCAGCAGCCAGCGACCGGGACTAGCGGGGTCCTACGAGCAGTACTTC. The encoded protein is CASSQRPGLAGSYEQYF.

Regarding this clone: Mismatch with germline at one junction end may stem from a read error. The chain has TRBV7-9 and TRBJ2-7, with 10 positions matching TRBD2. CDR3 length: 14 residues. Germline V CDR1 and CDR2: SEHNR, FQNEAQ (reference sequence). The CDR3 region has the DNA TGTGTCAGCAGCTGGACCGGGACTAGCGACGAGCAGTACTTC. It codes for CVSSWTGTSDEQYF.